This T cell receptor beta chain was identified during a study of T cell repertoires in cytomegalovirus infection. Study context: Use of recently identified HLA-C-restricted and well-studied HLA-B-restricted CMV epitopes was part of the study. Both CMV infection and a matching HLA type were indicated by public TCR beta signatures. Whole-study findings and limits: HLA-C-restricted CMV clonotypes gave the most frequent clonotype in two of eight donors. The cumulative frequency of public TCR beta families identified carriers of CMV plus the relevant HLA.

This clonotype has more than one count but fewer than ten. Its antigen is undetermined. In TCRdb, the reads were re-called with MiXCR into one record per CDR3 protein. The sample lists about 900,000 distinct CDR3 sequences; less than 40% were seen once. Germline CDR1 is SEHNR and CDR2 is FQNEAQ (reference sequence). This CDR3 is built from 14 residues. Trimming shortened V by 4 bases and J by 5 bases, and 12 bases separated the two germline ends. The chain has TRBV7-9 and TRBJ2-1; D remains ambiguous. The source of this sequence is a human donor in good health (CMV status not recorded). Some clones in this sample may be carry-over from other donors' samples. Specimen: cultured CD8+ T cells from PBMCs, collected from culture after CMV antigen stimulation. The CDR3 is CASSSLLTDNEQFF. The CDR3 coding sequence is TGTGCCAGCAGCTCTCTTTTAACCGACAATGAGCAGTTCTTC.